These T cell receptor beta chains were read from a single sample in a study of blood T cell repertoires in COVID-19. Method: immunoSEQ multiplex PCR; TCRdb's copy keeps in-frame clones and lacks some. This table has more than 400,000 clones, 70% to 90% appearing once. Sequenced sample: peripheral blood. These receptors were taken from a human donor in a cohort sampled during active COVID-19. The CDR3 runs from the conserved cysteine through the conserved F or W. A D gene is named only where the DNA matches it firmly. Clone size, where shown, is once, few, many, or a class for clones that have expanded.

>TRBJ1-4|TRBV3-1/TRBV3-2|once|-
CASSQAAGGNEKLFF
TGTGCCAGCAGCCAAGCAGCAGGAGGAAATGAAAAACTGTTTTTT
>TRBJ2-5|TRBV7-2|-|-
CASSLGGTSETQYF
TGTGCCAGCAGCTTAGGTGGGACAAGCGAGACCCAGTACTTC
>TRBJ2-7|TRBV12-1|few|-
CASSQRLGQGPLEQYF
TGTGCCAGCAGCCAACGCCTAGGGCAGGGGCCTTTGGAGCAGTACTTC
>TRBJ1-4|TRBV19|once|TRBD1
CASSTRQGASEKLFF
TGTGCCAGTAGTACCCGACAGGGGGCGAGTGAAAAACTGTTTTTT
>TRBJ1-6|TRBV6-2/TRBV6-3|-|-
CASSYILGARNSPLHF
TGTGCCAGCAGTTACATACTGGGGGCGAGGAATTCACCCCTCCACTTT
>TRBJ2-2|TRBV7-6|-|TRBD2
CASSLRLAGSPGELFF
TGTGCCAGCAGCTTACGACTAGCGGGGTCCCCTGGGGAGCTGTTTTTT
>TRBJ1-6|TRBV27|few|-
CASSTGTQSSYNSPLHF
TGTGCCAGCAGTACCGGGACACAGAGCTCCTATAATTCACCCCTCCACTTT
>TRBJ1-1|TRBV10-2|-|-
CASRREEDTEAFF
TGCGCCAGCAGGAGGGAAGAGGACACTGAAGCTTTCTTT
>TRBJ2-1|TRBV7-9|once|TRBD2
CASSFLAGGGWNEQFF
TGTGCCAGCAGCTTTTTAGCGGGAGGAGGTTGGAATGAGCAGTTCTTC
>TRBJ2-1|TRBV28|-|TRBD2
CASRMASGGNEQFF
TGTGCCAGCAGGATGGCTAGCGGGGGTAATGAGCAGTTCTTC
>TRBJ1-6|TRBV19|-|-
CASSISVLQRNSPLHF
TGTGCCAGTAGTATCTCTGTCCTTCAGAGGAATTCACCCCTCCACTTT
>TRBJ2-2|TRBV18|-|-
CASSDSRLGSVPGELFF
TGTGCCAGCTCGGACTCTCGGTTGGGCTCGGTCCCCGGGGAGCTGTTTTTT
>TRBJ2-7|TRBV19|-|-
CASSIEDRAYEQYF
TGTGCCAGTAGTATAGAGGACAGAGCCTACGAGCAGTACTTC
>TRBJ2-5|TRBV19|-|-
CASTHTPGETQYF
TGTGCCAGTACCCACACCCCAGGGGAGACCCAGTACTTC
>TRBJ2-7|TRBV5-6|-|-
CASSSPGLTLYEQYF
TGTGCCAGCAGCTCTCCGGGACTCACACTCTACGAGCAGTACTTC
>TRBJ2-3|TRBV6-5|-|TRBD1
CASSYLDRGGTDTQYF
TGTGCCAGCAGTTACCTGGACAGGGGAGGCACAGATACGCAGTATTTT
>TRBJ2-2|TRBV7-9|-|-
CASKRSRGTPGPGELFF
TGTGCCAGCAAACGATCCAGGGGGACTCCCGGTCCCGGGGAGCTGTTTTTT
>TRBJ2-3|TRBV19|-|-
CASSPGGDTQYF
TGTGCCAGTAGTCCCGGGGGTGATACGCAGTATTTT
>TRBJ2-7|TRBV12-2|-|-
CASRLISPYEQYF
TGTGCAAGTCGCTTAATTAGCCCCTACGAGCAGTACTTC
>TRBJ2-2|TRBV24-1|-|TRBD2
CATSDWGTSGRSGELFF
TGTGCCACCAGTGATTGGGGGACTAGCGGGAGGTCCGGGGAGCTGTTTTTT
>TRBJ1-4|TRBV6-1|-|-
CASSGRTIPGAGEKLFF
TGTGCCAGCAGTGGCAGGACAATACCAGGGGCAGGTGAAAAACTGTTTTTT
>TRBJ2-5|TRBV25-1|-|TRBD2
CASGGLAGNRETQYF
TGTGCCAGCGGTGGACTAGCCGGCAATAGAGAGACCCAGTACTTC
>TRBJ2-1|TRBV4-3|once|TRBD2
CASSLETSGRAVEQFF
TGCGCCAGCAGCCTTGAGACTAGCGGGAGGGCCGTTGAGCAGTTCTTC
>TRBJ2-1|TRBV9|-|-
CASSATVGAGRMDEQFF
TGTGCCAGCAGCGCGACCGTGGGGGCGGGCCGGATGGATGAGCAGTTCTTC